The 21 T cell receptor beta chains below all came from one sample that was sequenced in a study of CD8+ T cells in alopecia areata. RNA extraction was followed by reverse transcription into cDNA, which acted as the sequencing template. Only in-frame clones appear in the TCRdb table, and some are missing; sequencing was by immunoSEQ multiplex PCR. Of 120,000 or so clones detected, around 45% appear once; the ten largest clones hold 8% to 11%. Sequencing used NKG2D-low CD8+ T cells sorted from blood. Receptor source: a human donor with alopecia areata.

This sequence joins TRBV28 and TRBJ2-5, with 8 bases matching TRBD1. The V and J ends lost 4 bases and 5 bases, in that order; junction bases with no gene match: 9. Germline CDR1 and CDR2: MDHEN and SYDVKM. The CDR3 sequence is 15 residues long. The DNA for the CDR3 is TGTGCCAGCAGTTCCGCAGGGGGCGTAGATGAGACCCAGTACTTC. Translation: CASSSAGGVDETQYF.

The DNA of the CDR3 is TGTGCCTGGAGTACCGCTAGCAGTCACCATGAGCAGTTCTTC. It yields the protein CAWSTASSHHEQFF. The chain recombines TRBV30 with TRBJ2-1, with D perhaps matching TRBD2 (5 bases). Germline values: CDR1 GTSNPN, CDR2 SVGIG (reference sequence). V lost 2 bases, J lost 8 bases, and 16 bases lay in between. The CDR3 covers 14 residues.

The chain recombines TRBV2 with TRBJ2-1, with D unclear. Trimming took 1 base from V and 7 from J, leaving 8 bases between them. The CDR3 covers 13 residues. Germline assignment: CDR1 SNHLY and CDR2 FYNNEI. This chain's CDR3 is CASSEVLVNEQFF. CDR3 in DNA: TGTGCCAGCAGTGAAGTACTGGTTAATGAGCAGTTCTTC. Filled out from reference TRBV2 and TRBJ2-1, the complete variable domain reads EPEVTQTPSHQVTQMGQEVILRCVPISNHLYFYWYRQILGQKVEFLVSFYNNEISEKSEIFDDQFSVERPDGSNFTLKIRSTKLEDSAMYFCASSEVLVNEQFFGPGTRLTVL.

This clone was counted between two and nine times. This chain uses TRBV29-1 with TRBJ2-1; no reliable D call. Germline CDR1 and CDR2: SQVTM and ANQGSEA. Trimming took off 3 bases at V and 8 bases at J, with 8 bases between the two ends. This CDR3 is 11 amino acids long. The CDR3 DNA reads TGCAGCGTTGATAGTGGCTATGAGCAGTTCTTC. It is translated as CSVDSGYEQFF.

This clone was picked up a small number of times. The rearrangement uses TRBV14 and TRBJ2-3, with D tentatively TRBD2 (6 bases). The V gene lost 0 bases and the J gene lost 1 base, with 8 bases spanning the gap. CDR1 and CDR2 (germline): SGHDN, FVKESK. This CDR3 is 15 amino acids long. The CDR3 nucleotides are TGTGCCAGCAGCCAAGAGAGGGAGGGCACAGATACGCAGTATTTT. Its protein product is CASSQEREGTDTQYF.

In its sample, this clone was seen a few times. CDR3 amino acids: CSVGEHEQYF. CDR3 coding DNA: TGCAGCGTTGGCGAGCACGAGCAGTACTTC. The chain couples TRBV29-1 to TRBJ2-7; D gene uncertain. Germline CDR1 reads SQVTM; CDR2 reads ANQGSEA. The CDR3 sequence is 10 residues long. V shed 4 bases and J shed 5 bases, with 6 bases lying between them.

This clone was counted between two and nine times. The genes are TRBV28 and TRBJ2-1, with D possibly matching TRBD2 (6 bases). Germline lookup yields CDR1 MDHEN and CDR2 SYDVKM. The germline V and J ends were trimmed by 5 bases and 10 bases, with 18 bases remaining between them. CDR3 size: 14 residues. The CDR3 sequence is CASSPPSVEGEQFF. The CDR3 DNA follows: TGTGCCAGCAGTCCACCTAGCGTAGAGGGGGAGCAGTTCTTC.

This clone was detected only once. The V call is TRBV2, the J call TRBJ2-5; D not resolved. Germline CDR1 is SNHLY and CDR2 is FYNNEI. V dropped 6 bases and J dropped 3 bases, with 2 bases sitting between them. This CDR3 spans 10 amino acids. The CDR3: CASRKETQYF. The CDR3 DNA is TGTGCCAGCAGGAAAGAGACCCAGTACTTC.

V and J are TRBV29-1 and TRBJ2-7, with 7 bases matching TRBD1. Germline CDR1 is SQVTM and CDR2 is ANQGSEA. The CDR3 runs 12 residues. V dropped 5 bases and J dropped 6; count of bases not matched to a gene: 7. The CDR3 is CSVRQGVSEQYF. CDR3 DNA: TGCAGCGTTAGGCAGGGGGTCTCCGAGCAGTACTTC.

This clone was picked up a small number of times. This CDR3 is also generated by other DNA sequences in the sample. V is TRBV9 and J is TRBJ2-5, with D possibly being TRBD2 (5 bases). Germline V gene lookup returns CDR1 SGDLS and CDR2 YYNGEE. There are 12 residues in the CDR3. Trimming removed 2 bases from V and 4 bases from J, with 6 bases in between. The CDR3 nucleotides read TGTGCCAGCAGCGTCGGAGGAGAGACCCAGTACTTC. Translated: CASSVGGETQYF.

This chain uses TRBV5-1 with TRBJ1-1, with D perhaps matching TRBD1 (5 bases). The CDR3 totals 12 residues. Per germline, CDR1 SGHRS and CDR2 YFSETQ. V was clipped by 2 bases and J by 7 bases, with 9 bases between them. The CDR3 protein is CASSFGTGEAFF. The CDR3 DNA is TGCGCCAGCAGCTTCGGGACCGGTGAAGCTTTCTTT.

This clone has a single count. This sequence joins TRBV27 and TRBJ2-3, with D hard to call. Germline-derived CDR1 and CDR2 are MNHEY and SMNVEV (reference sequence). Trimming took off 3 bases at V and 3 bases at J, with 7 bases between the two ends. The CDR3 contains 13 residues. The CDR3 DNA follows: TGTGCCAGCAGTTTGGGAAGTACAGATACGCAGTATTTT. It specifies CASSLGSTDTQYF.

This clone was recorded a few times. The chain couples TRBV29-1 to TRBJ2-1, with D uncertain. Germline CDR1 and CDR2: SQVTM and ANQGSEA. Trimming stripped 7 bases from V and 3 bases from J, with 13 bases between. The CDR3 length is 13 residues. The chain's CDR3 is CSARSAIYNEQFF. CDR3 bases: TGCAGCGCCCGCAGCGCTATCTACAATGAGCAGTTCTTC.

The chain is built from TRBV29-1 and TRBJ2-7, with TRBD2 identical over 9 bases. CDR3 size: 16 residues. V lost 0 bases, J lost 1 base, and 7 bases stayed unmatched. The V gene's germline CDR1 is SQVTM and CDR2 ANQGSEA. The CDR3 loop is CSVEEMSSGTSYEQYF. For the CDR3, the DNA is TGCAGCGTTGAAGAAATGTCTAGCGGGACTTCCTACGAGCAGTACTTC.

V is TRBV29-1 and J is TRBJ2-7, with no clear D. The CDR3 runs to 10 residues. V shed 7 bases and J shed 5 bases, with 9 bases lying between them. The germline CDR1 and CDR2 sequences are SQVTM and ANQGSEA. The CDR3 spells CSAQAHEQYF. The CDR3 DNA follows: TGCAGCGCCCAAGCCCACGAGCAGTACTTC.

The chain has TRBV6-5 and TRBJ2-1; 10 bases align to TRBD1. Trimming at V came to 11 bases and at J to 8 bases, leaving 6 bases not matched to a gene. The CDR3 consists of 12 residues. Germline values: CDR1 MNHEY, CDR2 SVGAGI. The CDR3 sequence is CAGGQGPDEQFF. The CDR3 nucleotides are TGTGCCGGGGGACAGGGGCCCGATGAGCAGTTCTTC.

The gene calls are TRBV27 and TRBJ2-7, with 7 bases that match TRBD1. Germline V lookup: CDR1 MNHEY, CDR2 SMNVEV (reference sequence). The J segment lost 2 bases and the V segment lost 6 bases, leaving 4 bases of the junction unmatched. There are 13 residues in the CDR3. The CDR3 here is CASSLTGPYEQYF. The CDR3 DNA sequence: TGTGCCAGCAGCCTGACAGGGCCCTACGAGCAGTACTTC.

V and J are TRBV5-1 and TRBJ2-3; tentatively, D is TRBD1 (6 bases). Germline CDR1 and CDR2: SGHRS and YFSETQ. Trimming removed 4 bases at V and 6 bases at J, with 21 bases between. The CDR3 has 16 residues. As DNA, the CDR3 is TGCGCCAGCAGCCCGAGGACAGTCGAATTTTTGGATACGCAGTATTTT. This sequence encodes CASSPRTVEFLDTQYF. The full variable domain, rest sourced from reference TRBV5-1 and TRBJ2-3, is KAGVTQTPRYLIKTRGQQVTLSCSPISGHRSVSWYQQTPGQGLQFLFEYFSETQRNKGNFPGRFSGRQFSNSRSEMNVSTLELGDSALYLCASSPRTVEFLDTQYFGPGTRLTVL.

DNA of the CDR3: TGCAGCGTGAGGAGCGACAGCCTAGCTTCACCCCTCCACTTT. It encodes CSVRSDSLASPLHF. V gene TRBV29-1 combines with J gene TRBJ1-6; tentative D call: TRBD1 (5 bases). Germline CDR1 and CDR2: SQVTM and ANQGSEA. The V gene lost 6 bases and the J gene lost 9 bases, with 18 bases spanning the gap. The CDR3 runs 14 residues.

This clone has more than one count but fewer than ten. The V gene is TRBV29-1, the J gene TRBJ2-1; tentatively, D is TRBD1 (5 bases). Trimming stripped 7 bases from V and 6 bases from J, with 19 bases between. The germline gives CDR1 SQVTM, CDR2 ANQGSEA. This CDR3 is built from 14 residues. The CDR3 DNA is TGCAGCGGTCGGACACCTACCCGCATCAATGAGCAGTTCTTC. This translates into CSGRTPTRINEQFF.

There are a few counts of this clone. The chain joins TRBV4-3 to TRBJ2-6; D is undetermined. The CDR3 contains 15 residues. V was shortened by 2 bases and J by 0 bases, with 5 bases between the two germline ends. Germline V gene data show CDR1 as LGHNA and CDR2 as YSLEER. This CDR3 is CASSQTVSGANVLTF. The CDR3 DNA reads as TGCGCCAGCAGCCAAACAGTCTCTGGGGCCAACGTCCTGACTTTC.